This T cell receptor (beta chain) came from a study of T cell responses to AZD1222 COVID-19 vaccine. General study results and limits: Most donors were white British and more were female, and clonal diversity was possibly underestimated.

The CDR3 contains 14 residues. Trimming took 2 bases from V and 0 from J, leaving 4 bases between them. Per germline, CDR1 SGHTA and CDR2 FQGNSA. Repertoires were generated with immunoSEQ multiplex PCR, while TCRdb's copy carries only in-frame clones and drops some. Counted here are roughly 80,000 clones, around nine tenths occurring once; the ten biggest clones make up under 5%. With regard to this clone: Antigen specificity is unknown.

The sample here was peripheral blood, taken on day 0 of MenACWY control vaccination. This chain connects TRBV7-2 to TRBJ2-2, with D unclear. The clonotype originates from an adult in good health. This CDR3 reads CASSLSPNTGELFF. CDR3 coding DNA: TGTGCCAGCAGCTTATCCCCGAACACCGGGGAGCTGTTTTTT.